This TCR beta chain came from a study of CD8 T cells in Susac syndrome. The CDR3 runs to 12 residues. Looked up from germline, CDR1 is LNHDA and CDR2 is SQIVND (reference sequence). Trimming stripped 7 bases from V and 7 bases from J, with 11 bases between. Random hexamers served to reverse transcribe about 0.5 to 1 ug RNA. It was immunoSEQ multiplex PCR that amplified TCR beta CDR3 across 54 Vbeta and 13 Jbeta. MiXCR, applied by TCRdb to the immunoSEQ multiplex PCR reads, yields one record per CDR3 protein. The repertoire holds under 200,000 distinct CDR3 sequences, with around 96% as singletons. This sequence joins TRBV19 and TRBJ1-5; D might be TRBD1 (5 bases). The specimen was CD4+ T cells from PBMCs. This clonotype was sampled from a human donor in good health. CDR3 in amino acids: CASTPGEQPQHF. The CDR3 DNA is TGTGCCAGTACTCCGGGGGAACAGCCCCAGCATTTT.